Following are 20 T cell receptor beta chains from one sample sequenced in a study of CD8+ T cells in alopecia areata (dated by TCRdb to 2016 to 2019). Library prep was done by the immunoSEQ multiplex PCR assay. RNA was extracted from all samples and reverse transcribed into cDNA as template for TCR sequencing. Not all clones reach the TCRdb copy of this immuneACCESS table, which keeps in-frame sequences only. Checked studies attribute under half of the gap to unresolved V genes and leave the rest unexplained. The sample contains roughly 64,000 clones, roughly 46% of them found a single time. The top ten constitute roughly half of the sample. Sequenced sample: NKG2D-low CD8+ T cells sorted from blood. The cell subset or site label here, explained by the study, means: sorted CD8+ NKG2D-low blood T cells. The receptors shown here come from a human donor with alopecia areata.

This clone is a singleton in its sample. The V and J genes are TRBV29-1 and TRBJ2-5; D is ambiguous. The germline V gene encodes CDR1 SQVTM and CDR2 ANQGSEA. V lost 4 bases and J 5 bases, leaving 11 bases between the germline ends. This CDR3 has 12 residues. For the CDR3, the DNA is TGCAGCGTTGCTCACCCCGGTGAGACCCAGTACTTC. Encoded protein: CSVAHPGETQYF.

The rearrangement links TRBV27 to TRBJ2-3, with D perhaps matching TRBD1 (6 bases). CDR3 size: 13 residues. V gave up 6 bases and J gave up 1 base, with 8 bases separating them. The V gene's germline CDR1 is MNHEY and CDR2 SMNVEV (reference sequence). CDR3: CASRKGGTDTQYF. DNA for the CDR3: TGTGCCAGCAGAAAGGGGGGCACAGATACGCAGTATTTT.

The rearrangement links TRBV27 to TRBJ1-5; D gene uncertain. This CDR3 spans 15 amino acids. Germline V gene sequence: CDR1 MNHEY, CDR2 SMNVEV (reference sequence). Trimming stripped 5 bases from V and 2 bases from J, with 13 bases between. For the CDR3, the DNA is TGTGCCAGCAGTCCCGATTGGGGAGGCAATCAGCCCCAGCATTTT. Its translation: CASSPDWGGNQPQHF.

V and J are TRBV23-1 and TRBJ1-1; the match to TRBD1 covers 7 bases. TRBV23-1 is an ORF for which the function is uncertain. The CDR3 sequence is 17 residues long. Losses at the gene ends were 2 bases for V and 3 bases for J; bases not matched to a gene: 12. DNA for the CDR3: TGCGCCAGCAGTCAACCAAGGACAGGCGATGGGGACACTGAAGCTTTCTTT. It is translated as CASSQPRTGDGDTEAFF.

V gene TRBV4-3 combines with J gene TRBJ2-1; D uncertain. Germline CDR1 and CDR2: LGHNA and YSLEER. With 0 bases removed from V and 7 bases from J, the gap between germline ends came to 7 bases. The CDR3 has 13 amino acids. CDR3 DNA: TGCGCCAGCAGCCAAGACAAGGAAAATGAGCAGTTCTTC. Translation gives CASSQDKENEQFF.

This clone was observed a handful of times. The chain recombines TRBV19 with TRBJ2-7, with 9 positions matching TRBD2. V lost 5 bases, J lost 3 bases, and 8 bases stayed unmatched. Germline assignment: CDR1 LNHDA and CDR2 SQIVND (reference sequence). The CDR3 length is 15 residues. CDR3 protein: CASSFSGRGFYEQYF. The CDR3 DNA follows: TGTGCCAGTAGTTTTAGCGGGAGAGGGTTCTACGAGCAGTACTTC.

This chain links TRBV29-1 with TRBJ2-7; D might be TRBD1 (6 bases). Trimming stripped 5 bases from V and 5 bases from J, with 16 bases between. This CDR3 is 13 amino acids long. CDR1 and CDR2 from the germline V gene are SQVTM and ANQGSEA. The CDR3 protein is CSVLGRGFHEQYF. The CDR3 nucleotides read TGCAGCGTTCTAGGTAGGGGGTTCCACGAGCAGTACTTC.

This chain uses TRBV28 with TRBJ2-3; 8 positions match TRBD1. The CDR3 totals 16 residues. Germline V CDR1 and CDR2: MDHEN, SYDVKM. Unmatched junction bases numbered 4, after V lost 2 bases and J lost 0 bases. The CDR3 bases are TGTGCCAGCAGTTTAGGGCAGGGGGCTAGCACAGATACGCAGTATTTT. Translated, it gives CASSLGQGASTDTQYF.

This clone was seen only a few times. In DNA, the CDR3 is TGCAGCGTTAGGGGGCCGAGCACTGAAGCTTTCTTT. It specifies CSVRGPSTEAFF. The chain joins TRBV29-1 to TRBJ1-1, with 7 nucleotides matching TRBD1. The length of the CDR3 is 12 residues. Germline V gene data show CDR1 as SQVTM and CDR2 as ANQGSEA. Trimming removed 5 bases from V and 4 bases from J; junction bases left unmatched: 4.

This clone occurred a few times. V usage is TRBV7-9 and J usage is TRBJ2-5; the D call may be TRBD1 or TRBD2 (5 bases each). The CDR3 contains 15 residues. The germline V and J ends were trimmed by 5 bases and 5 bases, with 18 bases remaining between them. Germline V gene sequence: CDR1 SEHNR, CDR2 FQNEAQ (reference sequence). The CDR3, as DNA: TGTGCCAGCAGCCCACCCTCGGGACCCAGGGAGACCCAGTACTTC. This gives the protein CASSPPSGPRETQYF.

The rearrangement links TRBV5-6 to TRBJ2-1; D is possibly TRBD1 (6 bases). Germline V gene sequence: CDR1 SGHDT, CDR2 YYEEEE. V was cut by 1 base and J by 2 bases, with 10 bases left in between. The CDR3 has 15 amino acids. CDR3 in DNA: TGTGCCAGCAGCTTGAGTCGGACAGCCTACAATGAGCAGTTCTTC. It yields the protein CASSLSRTAYNEQFF.

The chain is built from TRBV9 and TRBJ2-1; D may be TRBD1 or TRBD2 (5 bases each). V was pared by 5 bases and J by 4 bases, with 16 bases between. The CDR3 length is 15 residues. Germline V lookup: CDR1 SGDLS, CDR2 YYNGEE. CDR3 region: CASSLGDVYYNEQFF. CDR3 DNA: TGTGCCAGCAGTTTGGGGGACGTATATTACAATGAGCAGTTCTTC.

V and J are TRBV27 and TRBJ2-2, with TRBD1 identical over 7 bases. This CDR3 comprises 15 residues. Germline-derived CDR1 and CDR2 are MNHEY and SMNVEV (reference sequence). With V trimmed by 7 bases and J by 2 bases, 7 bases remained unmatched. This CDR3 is CASTGQDRNTGELFF. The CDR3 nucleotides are TGTGCCAGCACCGGACAGGATCGAAACACCGGGGAGCTGTTTTTT.

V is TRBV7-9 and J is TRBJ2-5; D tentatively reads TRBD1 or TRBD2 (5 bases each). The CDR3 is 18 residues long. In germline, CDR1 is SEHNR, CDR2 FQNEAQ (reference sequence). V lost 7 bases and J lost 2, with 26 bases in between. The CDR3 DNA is TGTGCCAGCACCTCATTGTTGAACCGGGACGGAGGACAAGAGACCCAGTACTTC. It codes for CASTSLLNRDGGQETQYF.

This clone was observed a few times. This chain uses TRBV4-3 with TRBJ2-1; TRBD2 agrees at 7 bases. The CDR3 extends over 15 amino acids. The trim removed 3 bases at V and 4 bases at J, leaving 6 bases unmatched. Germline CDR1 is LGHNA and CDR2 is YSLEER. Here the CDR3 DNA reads TGCGCCAGCAGCCACGATCGGGGGGATTACAATGAGCAGTTCTTC. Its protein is CASSHDRGDYNEQFF.

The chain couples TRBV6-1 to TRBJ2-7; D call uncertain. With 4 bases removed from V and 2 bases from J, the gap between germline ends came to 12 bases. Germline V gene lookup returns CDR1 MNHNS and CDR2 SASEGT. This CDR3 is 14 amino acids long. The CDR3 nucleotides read TGTGCCAGCAGTGCCGAATTAGGACCCTACGAGCAGTACTTC. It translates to CASSAELGPYEQYF.

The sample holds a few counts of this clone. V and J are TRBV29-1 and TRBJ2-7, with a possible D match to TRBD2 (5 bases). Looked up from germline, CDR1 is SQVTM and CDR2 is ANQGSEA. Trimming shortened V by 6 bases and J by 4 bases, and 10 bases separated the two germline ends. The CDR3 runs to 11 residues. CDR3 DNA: TGCAGCGTGAGGGATCTGTACGAGCAGTACTTC. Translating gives CSVRDLYEQYF.

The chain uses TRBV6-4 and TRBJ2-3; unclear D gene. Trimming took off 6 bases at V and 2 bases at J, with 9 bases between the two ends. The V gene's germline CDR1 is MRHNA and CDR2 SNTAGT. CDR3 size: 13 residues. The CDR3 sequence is CASSEVVTDTQYF. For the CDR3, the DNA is TGTGCCAGCAGCGAAGTGGTCACAGATACGCAGTATTTT.

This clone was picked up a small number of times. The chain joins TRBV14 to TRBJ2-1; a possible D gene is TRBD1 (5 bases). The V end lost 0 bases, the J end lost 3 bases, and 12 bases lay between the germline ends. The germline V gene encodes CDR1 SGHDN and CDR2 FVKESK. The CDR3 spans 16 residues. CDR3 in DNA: TGTGCCAGCAGCCAAGATCTGGGCAGGGTCTACAATGAGCAGTTCTTC. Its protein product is CASSQDLGRVYNEQFF. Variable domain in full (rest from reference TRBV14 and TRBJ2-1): EAGVTQFPSHSVIEKGQTVTLRCDPISGHDNLYWYRRVMGKEIKFLLHFVKESKQDESGMPNNRFLAERTGGTYSTLKVQPAELEDSGVYFCASSQDLGRVYNEQFFGPGTRLTVL.

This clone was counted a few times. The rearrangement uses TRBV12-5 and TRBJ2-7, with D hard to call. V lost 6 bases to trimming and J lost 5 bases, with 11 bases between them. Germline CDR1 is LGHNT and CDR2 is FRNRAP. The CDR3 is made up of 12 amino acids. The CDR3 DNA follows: TGTGCTAGTGGGCCGACTCCCAACGAGCAGTACTTC. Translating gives CASGPTPNEQYF.